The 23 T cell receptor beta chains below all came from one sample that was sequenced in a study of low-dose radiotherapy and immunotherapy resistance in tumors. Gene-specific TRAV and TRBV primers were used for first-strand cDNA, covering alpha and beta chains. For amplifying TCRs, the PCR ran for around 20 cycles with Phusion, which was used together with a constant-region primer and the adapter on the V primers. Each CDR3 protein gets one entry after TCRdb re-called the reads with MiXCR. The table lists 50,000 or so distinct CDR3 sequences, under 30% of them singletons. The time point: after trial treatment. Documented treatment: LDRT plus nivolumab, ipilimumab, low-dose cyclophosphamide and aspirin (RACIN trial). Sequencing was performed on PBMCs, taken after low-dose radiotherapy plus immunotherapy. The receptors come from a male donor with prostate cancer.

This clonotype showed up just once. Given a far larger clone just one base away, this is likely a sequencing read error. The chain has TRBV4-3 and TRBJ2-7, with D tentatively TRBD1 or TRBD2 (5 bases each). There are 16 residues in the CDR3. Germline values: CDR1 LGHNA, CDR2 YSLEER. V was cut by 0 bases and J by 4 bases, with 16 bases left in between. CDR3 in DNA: TGCGCCAGCAGCCAAGAACCGGGACGAGATCAGTACGAGCAGTACTTC. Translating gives CASSQEPGRDQYEQYF.

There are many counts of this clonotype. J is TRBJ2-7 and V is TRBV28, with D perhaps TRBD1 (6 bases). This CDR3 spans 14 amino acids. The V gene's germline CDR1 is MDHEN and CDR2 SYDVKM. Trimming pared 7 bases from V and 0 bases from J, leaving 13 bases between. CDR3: CASTLKGGSYEQYF. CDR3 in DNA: TGTGCCAGCACCTTAAAAGGGGGCTCCTACGAGCAGTACTTC.

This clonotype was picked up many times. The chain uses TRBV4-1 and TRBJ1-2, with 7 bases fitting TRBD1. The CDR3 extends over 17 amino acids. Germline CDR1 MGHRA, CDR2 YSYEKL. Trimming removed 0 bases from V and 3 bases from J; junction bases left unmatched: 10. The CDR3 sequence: CASSQDSVQGLDYGYTF. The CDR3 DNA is TGCGCCAGCAGCCAAGATTCAGTACAGGGGCTTGACTATGGCTACACCTTC.

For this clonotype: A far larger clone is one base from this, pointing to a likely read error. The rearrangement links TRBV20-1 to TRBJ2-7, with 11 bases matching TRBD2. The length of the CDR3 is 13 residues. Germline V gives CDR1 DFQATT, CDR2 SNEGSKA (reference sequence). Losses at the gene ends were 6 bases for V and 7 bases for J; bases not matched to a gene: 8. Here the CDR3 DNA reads TGCAGTGCAACCGGGACTAGCGGCAATGAGCAGTACTTC. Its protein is CSATGTSGNEQYF.

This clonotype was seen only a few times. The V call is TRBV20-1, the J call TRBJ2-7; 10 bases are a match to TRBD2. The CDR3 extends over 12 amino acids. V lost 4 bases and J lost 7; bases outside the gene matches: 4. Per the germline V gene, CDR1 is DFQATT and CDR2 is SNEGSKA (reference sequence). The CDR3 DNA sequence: TGCAGTGCTAATGGACTAGCGGATGAGCAGTACTTC. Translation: CSANGLADEQYF.

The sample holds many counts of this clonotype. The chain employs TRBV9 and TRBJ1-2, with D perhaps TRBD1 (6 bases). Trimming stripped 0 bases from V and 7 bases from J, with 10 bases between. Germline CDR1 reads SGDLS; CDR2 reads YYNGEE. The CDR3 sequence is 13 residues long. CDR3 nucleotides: TGTGCCAGCAGCGTAGGTCAGGGGACTGGCTACACCTTC. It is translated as CASSVGQGTGYTF.

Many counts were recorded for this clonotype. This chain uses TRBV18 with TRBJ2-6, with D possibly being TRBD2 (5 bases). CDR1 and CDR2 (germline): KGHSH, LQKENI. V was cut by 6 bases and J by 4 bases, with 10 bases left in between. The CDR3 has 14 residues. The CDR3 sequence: CASSPSSGANVLTF. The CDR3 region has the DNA TGTGCCAGCTCCCCGTCTAGCGGGGCCAACGTCCTGACTTTC.

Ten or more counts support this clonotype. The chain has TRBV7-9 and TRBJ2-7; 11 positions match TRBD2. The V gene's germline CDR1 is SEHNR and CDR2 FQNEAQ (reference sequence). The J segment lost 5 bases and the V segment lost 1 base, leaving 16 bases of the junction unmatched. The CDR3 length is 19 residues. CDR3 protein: CASSLEYLGTSGVIDEQYF. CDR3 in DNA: TGTGCCAGCAGCTTAGAGTACCTAGGGACTAGCGGAGTCATCGACGAGCAGTACTTC.

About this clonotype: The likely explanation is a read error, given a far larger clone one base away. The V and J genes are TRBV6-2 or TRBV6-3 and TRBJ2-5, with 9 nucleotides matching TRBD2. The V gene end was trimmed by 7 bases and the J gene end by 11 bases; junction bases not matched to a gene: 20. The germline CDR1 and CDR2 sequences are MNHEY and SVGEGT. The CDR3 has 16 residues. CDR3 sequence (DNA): TGTGCCAGCAAGATCCGCGGGGGGGCTAGGTACAATGAGCAGTACTTC. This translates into CASKIRGGARYNEQYF.

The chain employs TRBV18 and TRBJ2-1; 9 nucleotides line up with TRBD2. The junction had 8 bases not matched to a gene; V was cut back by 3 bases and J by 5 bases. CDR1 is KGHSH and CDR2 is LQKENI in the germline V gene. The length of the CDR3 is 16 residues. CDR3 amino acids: CASSPLSGSRDNEQFF. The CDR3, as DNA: TGTGCCAGCTCACCCCTTAGCGGGAGTCGCGACAATGAGCAGTTCTTC.

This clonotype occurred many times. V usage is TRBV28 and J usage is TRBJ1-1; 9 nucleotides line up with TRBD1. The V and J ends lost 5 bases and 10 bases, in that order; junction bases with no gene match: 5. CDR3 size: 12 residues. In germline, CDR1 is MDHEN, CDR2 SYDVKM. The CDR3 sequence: CASSTLTGGAFF. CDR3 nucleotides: TGTGCCAGCAGTACTCTGACAGGGGGAGCTTTCTTT.

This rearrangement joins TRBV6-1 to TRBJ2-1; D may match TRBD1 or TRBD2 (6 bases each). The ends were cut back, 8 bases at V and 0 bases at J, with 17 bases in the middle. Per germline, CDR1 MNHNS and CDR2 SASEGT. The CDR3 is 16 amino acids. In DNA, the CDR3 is TGTGCCAGCGGCCGGTCGGGGGCGAGCTCCTACAATGAGCAGTTCTTC. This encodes CASGRSGASSYNEQFF.

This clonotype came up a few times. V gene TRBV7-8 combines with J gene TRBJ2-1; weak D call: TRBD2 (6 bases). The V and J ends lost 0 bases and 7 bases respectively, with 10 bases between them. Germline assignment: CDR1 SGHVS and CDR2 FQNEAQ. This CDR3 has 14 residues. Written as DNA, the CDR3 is TGTGCCAGCAGCTTAGCGCTGGGGGGTAATGAGCAGTTCTTC. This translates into CASSLALGGNEQFF.

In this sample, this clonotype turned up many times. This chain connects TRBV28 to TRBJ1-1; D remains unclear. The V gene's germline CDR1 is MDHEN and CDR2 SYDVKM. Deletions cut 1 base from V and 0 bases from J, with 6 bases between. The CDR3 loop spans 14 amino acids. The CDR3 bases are TGTGCCAGCAGTTTATCTTCCCTGAACACTGAAGCTTTCTTT. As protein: CASSLSSLNTEAFF. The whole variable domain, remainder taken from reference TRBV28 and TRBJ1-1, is DVKVTQSSRYLVKRTGEKVFLECVQDMDHENMFWYRQDPGLGLRLIYFSYDVKMKEKGDIPEGYSVSREKKERFSLILESASTNQTSMYLCASSLSSLNTEAFFGQGTRLTVV.

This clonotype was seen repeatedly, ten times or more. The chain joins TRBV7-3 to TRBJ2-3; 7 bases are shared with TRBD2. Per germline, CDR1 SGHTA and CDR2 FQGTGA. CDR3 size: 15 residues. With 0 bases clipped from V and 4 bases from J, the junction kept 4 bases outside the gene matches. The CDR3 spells CASSLTDRGADTQYF. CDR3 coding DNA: TGTGCCAGCAGCTTAACAGACCGGGGGGCAGATACGCAGTATTTT.

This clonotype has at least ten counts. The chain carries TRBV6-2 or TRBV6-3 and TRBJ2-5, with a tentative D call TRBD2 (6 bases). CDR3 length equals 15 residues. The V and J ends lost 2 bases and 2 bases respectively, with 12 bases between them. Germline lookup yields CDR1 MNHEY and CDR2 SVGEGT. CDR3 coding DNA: TGTGCCAGCAGTTACCCGGCGGGGAGTCAAGAGACCCAGTACTTC. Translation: CASSYPAGSQETQYF.

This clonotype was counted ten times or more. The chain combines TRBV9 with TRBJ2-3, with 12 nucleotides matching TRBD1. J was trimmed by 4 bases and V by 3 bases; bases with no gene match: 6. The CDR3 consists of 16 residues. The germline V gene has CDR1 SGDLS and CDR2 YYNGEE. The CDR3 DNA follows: TGTGCCAGCAGCGCAACCGGGACAGGGGGCGCAGATACGCAGTATTTT. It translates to CASSATGTGGADTQYF.

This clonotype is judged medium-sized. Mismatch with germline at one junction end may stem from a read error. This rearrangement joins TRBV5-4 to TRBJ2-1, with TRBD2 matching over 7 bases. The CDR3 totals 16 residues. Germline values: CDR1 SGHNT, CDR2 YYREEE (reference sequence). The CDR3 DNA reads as TGCGCCAGCAGCTTGCAAGGGACTACCCGAGCCAATGAGCAGTTCTTC. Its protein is CASSLQGTTRANEQFF.

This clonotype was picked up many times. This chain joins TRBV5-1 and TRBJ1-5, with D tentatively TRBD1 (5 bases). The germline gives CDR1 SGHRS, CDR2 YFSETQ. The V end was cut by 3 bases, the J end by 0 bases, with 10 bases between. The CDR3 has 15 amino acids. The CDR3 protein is CASSSEGYSNQPQHF. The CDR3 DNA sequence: TGCGCCAGCAGCTCCGAGGGGTATAGCAATCAGCCCCAGCATTTT.

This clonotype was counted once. The CDR3 region has the DNA TGTGCCAGCAGGACAGGGGGTAATTCACCCCTCCACTTT. The encoded protein is CASRTGGNSPLHF. This chain connects TRBV6-6 to TRBJ1-6, with 9 positions matching TRBD1. The V gene's germline CDR1 is MNHNY and CDR2 SVGAGI (reference sequence). The J segment lost 6 bases and the V segment lost 6 bases, leaving 0 bases of the junction unmatched. This CDR3 region has 13 residues.

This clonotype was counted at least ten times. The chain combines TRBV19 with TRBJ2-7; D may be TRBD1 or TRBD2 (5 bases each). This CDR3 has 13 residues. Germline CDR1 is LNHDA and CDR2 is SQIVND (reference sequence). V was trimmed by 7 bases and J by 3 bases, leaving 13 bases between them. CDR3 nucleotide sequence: TGTGCCAGTACAAGAGGGGCCGGCTACGAGCAGTACTTC. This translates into CASTRGAGYEQYF.

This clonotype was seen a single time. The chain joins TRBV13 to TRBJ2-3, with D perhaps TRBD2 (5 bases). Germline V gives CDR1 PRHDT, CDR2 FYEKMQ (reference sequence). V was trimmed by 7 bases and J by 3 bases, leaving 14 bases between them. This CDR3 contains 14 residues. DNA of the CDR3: TGTGCCAGCACCTCCAAAAGCGGTACAGATACGCAGTATTTT. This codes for CASTSKSGTDTQYF.

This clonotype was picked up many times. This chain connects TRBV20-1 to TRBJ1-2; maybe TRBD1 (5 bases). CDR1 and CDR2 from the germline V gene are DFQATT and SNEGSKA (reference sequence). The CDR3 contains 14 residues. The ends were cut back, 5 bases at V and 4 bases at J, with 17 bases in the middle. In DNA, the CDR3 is TGCAGTGCTCCGAGTAGCCGAGACAGCTATGGCTACACCTTC. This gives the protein CSAPSSRDSYGYTF.